One sample yielded the 28 T cell receptor beta chains listed below, sequenced in a study of human thymus T cells. Resections from corrective heart surgery provided thymus tissue. The data were produced by immunoSEQ multiplex PCR, yet TCRdb's version contains in-frame clones alone and is incomplete. The sample has 60,000 to 75,000 clones; over 85% are singletons. The source material was thymus tissue. The receptors originated from a girl in the first two years of life with a congenital heart defect but otherwise immunologically healthy.

The chain combines TRBV28 with TRBJ2-6, with 7 bases matching TRBD1. The CDR3 has 16 amino acids. CDR1 is MDHEN, CDR2 SYDVKM, per germline. V lost 7 bases, J lost 2 bases, and 8 bases stayed unmatched. Here the CDR3 DNA reads TGTGCCAGCATTGCAGGGACAGTCCCTGGGGCCAACGTCCTGACTTTC. Amino acid sequence: CASIAGTVPGANVLTF.

The chain combines TRBV6-1 with TRBJ1-2; TRBD1 matches 8 bases. The V gene's germline CDR1 is MNHNS and CDR2 SASEGT. The CDR3 runs to 15 residues. Unmatched junction bases numbered 12, after V lost 7 bases and J lost 5 bases. The CDR3 here is CASIGGQGARYGYTF. Here the CDR3 DNA reads TGTGCCAGCATTGGAGGGCAGGGGGCAAGGTATGGCTACACCTTC.

The chain recombines TRBV7-9 with TRBJ1-4, with 10 bases that match TRBD1. The CDR3 sequence is 16 residues long. CDR1 is SEHNR, CDR2 FQNEAQ, per germline (reference sequence). V was pared by 5 bases and J by 8 bases, with 11 bases of the junction left unmatched. CDR3 DNA sequence: TGTGCCAGCAGCGCGGACCCCGGGACAGGGGAAGAAAAACTGTTTTTT. Translated, it gives CASSADPGTGEEKLFF.

J is TRBJ1-1 and V is TRBV19; perhaps TRBD1 as D (6 bases). The V and J ends lost 7 bases and 0 bases respectively, with 15 bases between them. The CDR3 covers 15 residues. Germline CDR1 LNHDA, CDR2 SQIVND (reference sequence). DNA of the CDR3: TGTGCCAGTAAGGGCCGACAGGCGGTGAACACTGAAGCTTTCTTT. Its protein product is CASKGRQAVNTEAFF.

The rearrangement joins TRBV2 to TRBJ1-4, with D perhaps TRBD1 (5 bases). This CDR3 has 15 amino acids. V gave up 1 base and J gave up 4 bases, with 10 bases separating them. Germline CDR1 SNHLY, CDR2 FYNNEI. The CDR3 reads CASSEGGQLNEKLFF. In DNA form, the CDR3 reads TGTGCCAGCAGTGAAGGGGGCCAGCTTAATGAAAAACTGTTTTTT.

This chain links TRBV18 with TRBJ2-7, with TRBD2 identical over 12 bases. CDR3 length: 19 amino acids. V dropped 3 bases and J dropped 0; count of bases not matched to a gene: 12. Germline V gene lookup returns CDR1 KGHSH and CDR2 LQKENI. The CDR3 is CASSPLGLAGTQSSYEQYF. The CDR3 DNA is TGTGCCAGCTCACCTCTCGGACTAGCGGGAACCCAAAGCTCCTACGAGCAGTACTTC.

This chain uses TRBV6-6 with TRBJ1-1; 7 nucleotides agree with TRBD1. Per germline, CDR1 MNHNY and CDR2 SVGAGI (reference sequence). V trimming: 5 bases; J trimming: 1 base; junction bases outside the gene matches: 7. This CDR3 comprises 15 residues. CDR3 nucleotide sequence: TGTGCCAGCAGTAAGAAGGGGGCGAGGAACACTGAAGCTTTCTTT. Protein sequence: CASSKKGARNTEAFF.

The chain links TRBV5-3 to TRBJ2-3, with TRBD2 matching over 8 bases. TRBV5-3 is recorded as an ORF, its role being uncertain. This CDR3 has 18 amino acids. The J segment lost 4 bases and the V segment lost 1 base, leaving 14 bases of the junction unmatched. The DNA of the CDR3 is TGTGCCAGAAGCTTGTCGGCCAGCGGGAGTACGGGCGCAGATACGCAGTATTTT. Its translation is CARSLSASGSTGADTQYF.

A few counts support this clone. The chain has TRBV18 and TRBJ1-2; 11 nucleotides line up with TRBD1. The CDR3 is made up of 15 amino acids. V was clipped by 3 bases and J by 4 bases; unmatched bases: 4. CDR1 is KGHSH, CDR2 LQKENI, per germline. CDR3 residues: CASSPAGTGGYGYTF. CDR3 nucleotides: TGTGCCAGCTCACCTGCCGGGACAGGGGGCTATGGCTACACCTTC.

The chain combines TRBV5-1 with TRBJ1-1, with a tentative D call TRBD1 (5 bases). CDR1 is SGHRS, CDR2 YFSETQ, per germline. The germline V and J ends were trimmed by 5 bases and 1 base, with 21 bases remaining between them. The CDR3 loop spans 17 amino acids. CDR3 region: CASRPSPQGFWNTEAFF. Written as DNA, the CDR3 is TGCGCCAGCAGACCCTCTCCGCAGGGTTTTTGGAACACTGAAGCTTTCTTT.

The chain employs TRBV13 and TRBJ2-1, with 11 bases aligning to TRBD2. CDR1 is PRHDT, CDR2 FYEKMQ, per germline (reference sequence). The CDR3 length is 16 residues. V was pared by 3 bases and J by 7 bases, with 8 bases of the junction left unmatched. As DNA, the CDR3 is TGTGCCAGCAGCTTGAGGCTAGCGGGAGGTAGTAATGAGCAGTTCTTC. It specifies CASSLRLAGGSNEQFF.

The J gene is TRBJ2-2, the V gene TRBV5-4, with 7 bases aligning to TRBD2. Germline V gene data show CDR1 as SGHNT and CDR2 as YYREEE (reference sequence). CDR3 length equals 16 residues. V dropped 0 bases and J dropped 5; count of bases not matched to a gene: 7. CDR3 sequence: CASSLARGTSTGELFF. CDR3 nucleotides: TGTGCCAGCAGCTTGGCGCGGGGGACCTCGACCGGGGAGCTGTTTTTT.

The genes are TRBV4-3 and TRBJ2-2, with 7 nucleotides matching TRBD2. The CDR3 consists of 18 residues. Germline V gene lookup returns CDR1 LGHNA and CDR2 YSLEER. The V segment lost 1 base and the J segment 4 bases; nucleotides outside the gene matches: 12. The DNA for the CDR3 is TGCGCCAGCAGCCAAGGGAAAGCGGGGAGGGTGGTCACCGGGGAGCTGTTTTTT. This sequence encodes CASSQGKAGRVVTGELFF.

The CDR3 DNA is TGTGCCAGCAGTTACTCGAACCCGGAATGGGGCCCCTACAATGAGCAGTTCTTC. Protein sequence: CASSYSNPEWGPYNEQFF. This chain joins TRBV6-7 and TRBJ2-1; TRBD1 is a possible D gene (5 bases). TRBV6-7 is flagged as an ORF with uncertain function. This CDR3 has 18 residues. Trimming removed 0 bases from V and 2 bases from J, with 17 bases in between.

The V call is TRBV6-5, the J call TRBJ2-7; 9 nucleotides match TRBD2. CDR1 MNHEY and CDR2 SVGAGI come from the germline V gene. J gave up 2 bases and V 6 bases, and 5 bases lay outside the gene matches. This CDR3 is 14 amino acids long. The CDR3 coding sequence is TGTGCCAGCAGAATAGCGGGGGATCCCTACGAGCAGTACTTC. Amino acids: CASRIAGDPYEQYF.

This clone came up once. The rearrangement uses TRBV5-4 and TRBJ2-3; D unresolved. The germline gives CDR1 SGHNT, CDR2 YYREEE (reference sequence). The CDR3 extends over 12 amino acids. V was trimmed by 4 bases and J by 6 bases, leaving 9 bases between them. The CDR3 loop reads CASSPLSDTQYF. For the CDR3, the DNA is TGTGCCAGCAGCCCTCTCTCCGATACGCAGTATTTT.

This chain uses TRBV7-2 with TRBJ2-7, with a tentative D call TRBD2 (5 bases). V dropped 4 bases and J dropped 4 bases, with 8 bases sitting between them. The CDR3 spans 12 residues. Per the germline V gene, CDR1 is SGHTA and CDR2 is FQGNSA. CDR3: CASSYGGYEQYF. Written as DNA, the CDR3 is TGTGCCAGCAGCTACGGAGGTTACGAGCAGTACTTC.

This chain joins TRBV27 and TRBJ2-7; D is perhaps TRBD1 or TRBD2 (5 bases each). The ends were cut back, 5 bases at V and 0 bases at J, with 17 bases in the middle. This CDR3 comprises 16 residues. Germline values: CDR1 MNHEY, CDR2 SMNVEV (reference sequence). The CDR3 sequence: CASSPAGDLSSYEQYF. For the CDR3, the DNA is TGTGCCAGCAGTCCCGCCGGGGACCTAAGCTCCTACGAGCAGTACTTC.

The V gene is TRBV5-4, the J gene TRBJ2-5; 11 bases line up with TRBD2. After removal of 3 bases from V and 5 bases from J, the junction contained 15 bases not matched to a gene. This CDR3 comprises 18 residues. Germline values: CDR1 SGHNT, CDR2 YYREEE (reference sequence). CDR3 protein: CASSWAGLAEPAHETQYF. For the CDR3, the DNA is TGTGCCAGCAGCTGGGCGGGACTAGCGGAACCTGCCCATGAGACCCAGTACTTC. Looking up the rest from reference TRBV5-4 and TRBJ2-5 gives the full variable domain: ETGVTQSPTHLIKTRGQQVTLRCSSQSGHNTVSWYQQALGQGPQFIFQYYREEENGRGNFPPRFSGLQFPNYSSELNVNALELDDSALYLCASSWAGLAEPAHETQYFGPGTRLLVL.

J is TRBJ2-5 and V is TRBV5-1; TRBD1 matches at 8 bases. Germline CDR1 and CDR2: SGHRS and YFSETQ. The CDR3 is made up of 16 amino acids. J lost 5 bases, V lost 0 bases, and 9 bases had no gene match. CDR3 residues: CASSLGQGSGRETQYF. Here the CDR3 DNA reads TGCGCCAGCAGCTTGGGACAGGGGAGCGGTAGGGAGACCCAGTACTTC.

The chain links TRBV27 to TRBJ1-1; D remains unclear. The CDR3 sequence is 18 residues long. Trimming shortened V by 5 bases and J by 0 bases, and 22 bases separated the two germline ends. Per the germline V gene, CDR1 is MNHEY and CDR2 is SMNVEV (reference sequence). CDR3 nucleotide sequence: TGTGCCAGCAGTCATAGGCACAGCGGTAGTAACATGAACACTGAAGCTTTCTTT. Protein sequence: CASSHRHSGSNMNTEAFF.

The chain uses TRBV30 and TRBJ1-1, with no clear D. The CDR3 spans 14 residues. The ends were cut back, 4 bases at V and 3 bases at J, with 15 bases in the middle. Germline V gives CDR1 GTSNPN, CDR2 SVGIG (reference sequence). CDR3 sequence (DNA): TGTGCCTGGACCCGCGCCGGGAGAGACACTGAAGCTTTCTTT. Translated: CAWTRAGRDTEAFF.

This sequence joins TRBV10-3 and TRBJ1-5; D is possibly TRBD1 (5 bases). V shed 8 bases and J shed 1 base, with 12 bases lying between them. There are 14 residues in the CDR3. CDR1 and CDR2 from the germline V gene are ENHRY and SYGVKD. The CDR3 spells CAISTASSNQPQHF. For the CDR3, the DNA is TGTGCCATCTCGACAGCGTCGAGCAATCAGCCCCAGCATTTT.

This chain uses TRBV11-2 with TRBJ1-2; D gene uncertain. The V end lost 0 bases, the J end lost 2 bases, and 13 bases lay between the germline ends. CDR3 length equals 16 residues. Germline-derived CDR1 and CDR2 are SGHAT and FQNNGV. The CDR3 DNA is TGTGCCAGCAGCTTAGACCCCCACCCCAGGAACTATGGCTACACCTTC. Its translation is CASSLDPHPRNYGYTF.

The chain couples TRBV28 to TRBJ2-2, with TRBD2 identical over 9 bases. Germline V lookup: CDR1 MDHEN, CDR2 SYDVKM. CDR3 length: 18 residues. The ends lost 3 bases at V and 0 bases at J; junction bases unmatched: 8. CDR3 nucleotide sequence: TGTGCCAGCAGTTTTGGGCGCGGGAGGGTCCCGAACACCGGGGAGCTGTTTTTT. Amino acids: CASSFGRGRVPNTGELFF.

This clone came up a few times. The chain has TRBV9 and TRBJ2-1; D remains unclear. The CDR3 contains 13 residues. Trimming took 0 bases from V and 7 from J, leaving 8 bases between them. Germline CDR1 and CDR2: SGDLS and YYNGEE. CDR3 sequence (DNA): TGTGCCAGCAGCGTAGCTCTCCCAAATGAGCAGTTCTTC. Protein product: CASSVALPNEQFF.

The chain carries TRBV9 and TRBJ1-3; no definite D call. In germline, CDR1 is SGDLS, CDR2 YYNGEE. The CDR3 runs to 14 residues. The ends were cut back, 0 bases at V and 3 bases at J, with 7 bases in the middle. CDR3 amino acids: CASSVGEFGNTIYF. As DNA, the CDR3 is TGTGCCAGCAGCGTAGGGGAGTTTGGAAACACCATATATTTT.

The genes are TRBV29-1 and TRBJ2-7, with D tentatively TRBD2 (6 bases). With 5 bases removed from V and 0 bases from J, the gap between germline ends came to 11 bases. Germline loops: CDR1 SQVTM, CDR2 ANQGSEA. CDR3 length: 13 residues. The CDR3 DNA sequence: TGCAGCGTTCGGCCGGGGGTCTCCTACGAGCAGTACTTC. Amino acid sequence: CSVRPGVSYEQYF.